The sequence of this T cell receptor beta chain was determined in a study of post-analysis software for immune sequencing data. Each TCR beta cDNA library carried unique molecular identifiers. Each CDR3 protein gets one entry after TCRdb re-called the PCR reads with MiXCR. The table has roughly 600,000 distinct CDR3 sequences, about 40% seen once; the top ten hold about 1.8%. Study results and caveats: Patients showed TRBV5-6, TRBV5-1 and TRBV20-1 among five TRBV segments more frequent than in controls. Multiple sclerosis patients showed significantly lower normalized Chao1 diversity than controls did.

CDR1 and CDR2 from the germline V gene are MGHRA and YSYEKL. V lost 1 base and J lost 13, with 15 bases in between. CDR3 length: 13 amino acids. Regarding this clonotype: Its antigen is not identified.

The sample was blood. The receptor comes from a girl between 5 and 17 years old with multiple sclerosis. The chain joins TRBV4-1 to TRBJ2-3, with D tentatively TRBD2 (5 bases). The CDR3 reads CASSQGQTMFEYF. The CDR3 DNA sequence: TGCGCCAGCAGCCAAGGCCAGACTATGTTTGAGTATTTT.